This T cell receptor (beta chain) was profiled in a study of identifying expanded T cells in peripheral blood. J gave up 0 bases and V 1 base, and 3 bases lay outside the gene matches. The CDR3 has 15 residues. Germline assignment: CDR1 SQVTM and CDR2 ANQGSEA. This clone showed up just once. Clones were sequenced by immunoSEQ multiplex PCR, and TCRdb holds only the in-frame ones, with some missing. The sample holds around 66,000 clones, around 87% seen once. No infections or other immune events were documented during collection. The chain employs TRBV29-1 and TRBJ2-3, with TRBD2 matching over 8 bases. This receptor was identified in a person aged 18 to 70 in good health. Sequencing input: blood. CDR3 DNA: TGCAGCGTTGAAGTAGCGGGGACTAGCACAGATACGCAGTATTTT. It codes for CSVEVAGTSTDTQYF.